Each of the 5 T cell receptor beta chains below was sequenced from the same sample in a study of identical twins. TCRdb passed the 5' RACE reads through MiXCR, listing each CDR3 protein once. The data contain over 500,000 distinct CDR3 sequences, 22% of them singletons. Another study also made use of these data, one on T cells expressing NK-cell markers.

The sequencing input was CD4+ T cells sorted from blood. These receptors were taken from a woman between 18 and 29 years old in good health.

This rearrangement joins TRBV12-3 or TRBV12-4 to TRBJ1-6, with 12 nucleotides matching TRBD1. CDR3 size: 15 residues. The J segment lost 7 bases and the V segment lost 6 bases, leaving 4 bases of the junction unmatched. The chain's CDR3 is CASSTGTGGNSPLHF. Here the CDR3 DNA reads TGTGCCAGCAGCACCGGGACAGGGGGCAATTCACCCCTCCACTTT.

The chain has TRBV3-1 and TRBJ2-3; TRBD2 matches 12 bases. J was trimmed by 3 bases and V by 2 bases; bases with no gene match: 3. Germline V gene sequence: CDR1 LGHDT, CDR2 YNNKEL (reference sequence). The CDR3 runs 16 residues. CDR3 in DNA: TGTGCCAGCAGCCAAATACTAGCGGGGGGAACAGATACGCAGTATTTT. It encodes CASSQILAGGTDTQYF.

The table lists this clonotype with many counts. The rearrangement links TRBV10-3 to TRBJ2-7; D is perhaps TRBD1 (6 bases). The CDR3 has 12 residues. Deletions cut 7 bases from V and 3 bases from J, with 10 bases between. Germline lookup yields CDR1 ENHRY and CDR2 SYGVKD. This CDR3 reads CAITVQGYEQYF. The CDR3 DNA sequence: TGTGCCATCACCGTACAGGGCTACGAGCAGTACTTC.

This clonotype was seen at least ten times. This rearrangement joins TRBV4-3 to TRBJ2-1; D is unclear. From germline, CDR1 is LGHNA and CDR2 YSLEER. V lost 6 bases, J lost 3 bases, and 9 bases lay in between. This CDR3 has 13 residues. CDR3 residues: CASSLTRYNEQFF. In DNA, the CDR3 is TGCGCCAGCAGTCTAACCCGCTACAATGAGCAGTTCTTC.

This chain uses TRBV5-8 with TRBJ2-7, with D uncertain. Germline values: CDR1 SGHTS, CDR2 YDEGEE. The length of the CDR3 is 15 residues. Trimming shortened V by 0 bases and J by 6 bases, and 16 bases separated the two germline ends. CDR3 in amino acids: CASSLAASRSSEQYF. The CDR3 DNA is TGTGCCAGCAGCTTGGCCGCCAGCCGCAGCTCCGAGCAGTACTTC.